These 28 T cell receptor beta chains originate from one sample sequenced in a study of T cell responses to AZD1222 COVID-19 vaccine. TCRdb keeps only in-frame clones here, not all; method: immunoSEQ multiplex PCR. The sample shows 110,000 to 150,000 clones, approximately 85% of them seen only once. Source: peripheral blood, taken on day 0 of AZD1222 vaccination. Receptor source: an adult in good health.

CDR3 amino acids: CAWGSTNTGELFF. CDR3 bases: TGTGCCTGGGGCAGCACGAACACCGGGGAGCTGTTTTTT. The chain recombines TRBV30 with TRBJ2-2; D gene unclear. This CDR3 comprises 13 residues. V lost 5 bases and J lost 0, with 7 bases in between. Per germline, CDR1 GTSNPN and CDR2 SVGIG (reference sequence).

The rearrangement uses TRBV5-6 and TRBJ2-3, with TRBD2 as a possible D gene (6 bases). The germline gives CDR1 SGHDT, CDR2 YYEEEE. V lost 4 bases, J lost 5 bases, and 11 bases lay in between. CDR3 length: 13 residues. CDR3 nucleotides: TGTGCCAGCAGCATCCCCGGGGGAGATACGCAGTATTTT. As protein: CASSIPGGDTQYF.

The chain recombines TRBV10-3 with TRBJ2-7; the D is unclear. V lost 0 bases to trimming and J lost 2 bases, with 8 bases between them. The CDR3 totals 14 residues. The germline V gene encodes CDR1 ENHRY and CDR2 SYGVKD. CDR3: CAISESARTYEQYF. In nucleotides, the CDR3 is TGTGCCATCAGTGAGTCGGCCCGTACCTACGAGCAGTACTTC.

The chain employs TRBV30 and TRBJ1-2; 11 bases map to TRBD1. The CDR3 covers 14 residues. Germline lookup yields CDR1 GTSNPN and CDR2 SVGIG (reference sequence). The junction had 10 bases not matched to a gene; V was cut back by 6 bases and J by 7 bases. In nucleotides, the CDR3 is TGTGCCTGTACCGGGACAGGGGGATTCGGTGGCTACACCTTC. It is translated as CACTGTGGFGGYTF.

Worth noting for this clone: The sample has other DNA sequences that encode this CDR3 too. V and J are TRBV5-1 and TRBJ2-3; no firm D call. CDR3 length: 13 amino acids. CDR1 is SGHRS, CDR2 YFSETQ, per germline. Trimming took off 0 bases at V and 4 bases at J, with 6 bases between the two ends. The CDR3 is CASSLVGADTQYF. DNA for the CDR3: TGCGCCAGCAGCTTGGTTGGGGCAGATACGCAGTATTTT.

CDR3 in DNA: TGTGCCAGCAGCCCCCAGGGTTTGGGGCGCCTTTCCTACGAGCAGTACTTC. Translating it yields CASSPQGLGRLSYEQYF. The chain joins TRBV5-8 to TRBJ2-7, with TRBD1 as a possible D gene (5 bases). The CDR3 totals 17 residues. The V and J ends lost 4 bases and 1 base respectively, with 21 bases between them. Germline V CDR1 and CDR2: SGHTS, YDEGEE.

This chain connects TRBV4-2 to TRBJ1-5; D is unclear. Germline CDR1 is LGHNA and CDR2 is YNFKEQ. Trimming took off 0 bases at V and 9 bases at J, with 9 bases between the two ends. This CDR3 contains 13 residues. In nucleotides, the CDR3 is TGTGCCAGCAGCCAAGATCCCATCGGGCCCCAGCATTTT. Protein: CASSQDPIGPQHF.

The rearrangement joins TRBV12-3 or TRBV12-4 to TRBJ2-2, with D unresolved. V dropped 5 bases and J dropped 6 bases, with 7 bases sitting between them. CDR3 length equals 12 residues. This CDR3 reads CASSPEAGELFF. Here the CDR3 DNA reads TGTGCCAGCAGTCCCGAGGCCGGGGAGCTGTTTTTT.

The rearrangement links TRBV6-1 to TRBJ1-5; D is unresolved. Between the trimmed V and J ends, which lost 2 bases and 7 bases, there was a span of 6 bases. The CDR3 runs to 12 residues. Germline loops: CDR1 MNHNS, CDR2 SASEGT. The CDR3 sequence is CASSEWIQPQHF. Written as DNA, the CDR3 is TGTGCCAGCAGTGAATGGATCCAGCCCCAGCATTTT.

The J gene is TRBJ2-5, the V gene TRBV5-4, with 7 bases fitting TRBD1. Germline V lookup: CDR1 SGHNT, CDR2 YYREEE (reference sequence). The CDR3 has 14 amino acids. V dropped 4 bases and J dropped 4; count of bases not matched to a gene: 7. The CDR3 reads CASSASPGGETQYF. As DNA, the CDR3 is TGTGCCAGCAGCGCCTCCCCAGGGGGAGAGACCCAGTACTTC.

V and J are TRBV27 and TRBJ2-7, with 10 bases fitting TRBD1. Germline V lookup: CDR1 MNHEY, CDR2 SMNVEV (reference sequence). Germline trimming cut 3 bases from V and 4 bases from J; bases unmatched to any gene: 3. The CDR3 is 14 residues long. Written as DNA, the CDR3 is TGTGCCAGCAGTTTCAGACAGGGGGCGTACGAGCAGTACTTC. Translated: CASSFRQGAYEQYF.

The V and J genes are TRBV15 and TRBJ2-3; D is possibly TRBD2 (6 bases). With 5 bases removed from V and 1 base from J, the gap between germline ends came to 13 bases. CDR3 length: 15 residues. Germline CDR1 reads LNHNV; CDR2 reads YYDKDF (reference sequence). CDR3 amino acids: CATSRGGGGTDTQYF. The CDR3 coding sequence is TGTGCCACCAGCCGAGGAGGCGGGGGCACAGATACGCAGTATTTT.

CDR3 sequence reads: CASSQGGTGTFKDEQYF. CDR3 coding DNA: TGTGCCAGCAGCCAGGGGGGGACAGGGACGTTCAAGGACGAGCAGTACTTC. The V call is TRBV3-1 (or the pseudogene TRBV3-2), the J call TRBJ2-7; 9 nucleotides line up with TRBD1. CDR1 is LGHDT and CDR2 is YNNKEL in the germline V gene (reference sequence). The CDR3 consists of 17 residues. The junction had 14 bases not matched to a gene; V was cut back by 3 bases and J by 5 bases.

The J gene is TRBJ1-1, the V gene TRBV3-1 (or the pseudogene TRBV3-2), with D perhaps TRBD1 (5 bases). Trimming shortened V by 0 bases and J by 4 bases, and 15 bases separated the two germline ends. Looked up from germline, CDR1 is LGHDT and CDR2 is YNNKEL (reference sequence). The CDR3 spans 16 residues. CDR3 amino acids: CASSQEWGGSGTEAFF. The CDR3 nucleotides read TGTGCCAGCAGCCAAGAGTGGGGGGGGTCGGGCACTGAAGCTTTCTTT.

The chain joins TRBV7-9 to TRBJ2-7; TRBD1 is a possible D gene (5 bases). Germline CDR1 and CDR2: SEHNR and FQNEAQ (reference sequence). CDR3 size: 13 residues. The germline V and J ends were trimmed by 6 bases and 2 bases, with 11 bases remaining between them. The CDR3 sequence: CASSQGPTYEQYF. CDR3 in DNA: TGTGCCAGCAGTCAGGGCCCCACCTACGAGCAGTACTTC.

CDR3 protein: CASSIVSPIYNSPLHF. The CDR3, as DNA: TGTGCCAGCAGCATTGTCAGTCCCATTTATAATTCACCCCTCCACTTT. V and J are TRBV3-1 (or the pseudogene TRBV3-2) and TRBJ1-6, with D hard to call. V was cut by 5 bases and J by 4 bases, with 15 bases left in between. The germline V gene encodes CDR1 LGHDT and CDR2 YNNKEL (reference sequence). This CDR3 has 16 residues.

The chain employs TRBV4-1 and TRBJ1-5, with a possible D match to TRBD1 (5 bases). V was cut by 3 bases and J by 2 bases, with 11 bases left in between. The germline V gene has CDR1 MGHRA and CDR2 YSYEKL. CDR3 size: 15 residues. CDR3 DNA sequence: TGCGCCAGCAGCCACTCGGGGGGGGGCAATCAGCCCCAGCATTTT. Protein product: CASSHSGGGNQPQHF.

The rearrangement joins TRBV6-1 to TRBJ1-2, with 11 bases matching TRBD1. V shed 2 bases and J 2 bases; nucleotides not matched to a gene: 7. The CDR3 contains 17 residues. Germline assignment: CDR1 MNHNS and CDR2 SASEGT. The CDR3 region has the DNA TGTGCCAGCAGTGAAAGGACAGGGGGCGCGCGAAACTATGGCTACACCTTC. Protein sequence: CASSERTGGARNYGYTF.

The CDR3, as DNA: TGTGCCAGCAGTTTTCAGCGACAGTCAAATTCACCCCTCCACTTT. It specifies CASSFQRQSNSPLHF. The chain uses TRBV28 and TRBJ1-6; TRBD1 is a possible D gene (5 bases). The CDR3 contains 15 residues. V shed 3 bases and J shed 7 bases, with 13 bases lying between them. CDR1 and CDR2 from the germline V gene are MDHEN and SYDVKM.

This rearrangement joins TRBV30 to TRBJ1-1, with a possible D match to TRBD1 (5 bases). The V gene's germline CDR1 is GTSNPN and CDR2 SVGIG (reference sequence). This CDR3 has 15 amino acids. V was shortened by 5 bases and J by 4 bases, with 20 bases between the two germline ends. The CDR3 spells CAWDRDPGFVTEAFF. The CDR3 DNA follows: TGTGCCTGGGACCGGGACCCCGGCTTTGTCACTGAAGCTTTCTTT.

This sequence joins TRBV5-1 and TRBJ1-6, with D possibly matching TRBD1 (5 bases). V was cut by 0 bases and J by 8 bases, with 12 bases left in between. In germline, CDR1 is SGHRS, CDR2 YFSETQ. This CDR3 has 15 residues. As DNA, the CDR3 is TGCGCCAGCAGCTTGGACGAGGGGTTGTATTCACCCCTCCACTTT. The encoded protein is CASSLDEGLYSPLHF.

The V gene is TRBV25-1, the J gene TRBJ2-3, with a weak D call TRBD2 (6 bases). There are 14 residues in the CDR3. Between the trimmed V and J ends, which lost 6 bases and 0 bases, there was a span of 10 bases. The germline CDR1 and CDR2 sequences are MGHDK and SYGVNS. The CDR3, as DNA: TGTGCCAGCAGACCGGCGGGGAGCACAGATACGCAGTATTTT. It is translated as CASRPAGSTDTQYF.

The chain links TRBV7-2 to TRBJ2-7; D remains ambiguous. Trimming removed 1 base at V and 2 bases at J, with 9 bases between. The CDR3 loop spans 14 amino acids. Looked up from germline, CDR1 is SGHTA and CDR2 is FQGNSA. As DNA, the CDR3 is TGTGCCAGCAGCTTAGGGCAACCGCCCTACGAGCAGTACTTC. Its translation is CASSLGQPPYEQYF.

The rearrangement links TRBV11-2 to TRBJ2-2; D not certain. The CDR3 runs to 14 residues. Trimming shortened V by 4 bases and J by 0 bases, and 6 bases separated the two germline ends. Per germline, CDR1 SGHAT and CDR2 FQNNGV. The DNA for the CDR3 is TGTGCCAGCAGCTCCGTAGCGAACACCGGGGAGCTGTTTTTT. Translation: CASSSVANTGELFF.

The V gene is TRBV18, the J gene TRBJ1-2; 8 bases match TRBD1. V dropped 3 bases and J dropped 5; count of bases not matched to a gene: 5. Germline lookup yields CDR1 KGHSH and CDR2 LQKENI. The CDR3 is made up of 14 amino acids. CDR3 in amino acids: CASSPLGQDYGYTF. The CDR3, as DNA: TGTGCCAGCTCACCCCTGGGACAGGATTATGGCTACACCTTC.

Only one count was recorded for this clone. The V gene is TRBV29-1, the J gene TRBJ1-2, with D possibly matching TRBD1 (5 bases). The CDR3 is made up of 15 amino acids. V lost 3 bases, J lost 3 bases, and 17 bases lay in between. The germline CDR1 and CDR2 sequences are SQVTM and ANQGSEA. CDR3 DNA sequence: TGCAGCGTTGATCCAGGCCGGGGGATGGACTATGGCTACACCTTC. It translates to CSVDPGRGMDYGYTF.

The CDR3 protein is CASSLDGTANEKLFF. The CDR3 DNA reads TGTGCCAGCAGCTTGGACGGGACAGCTAATGAAAAACTGTTTTTT. The chain joins TRBV5-4 to TRBJ1-4, with 7 bases fitting TRBD1. Germline CDR1 and CDR2: SGHNT and YYREEE (reference sequence). CDR3 size: 15 residues. J lost 3 bases, V lost 0 bases, and 2 bases had no gene match. Combining the CDR3 with reference TRBV5-4 and TRBJ1-4 gives the whole variable domain ETGVTQSPTHLIKTRGQQVTLRCSSQSGHNTVSWYQQALGQGPQFIFQYYREEENGRGNFPPRFSGLQFPNYSSELNVNALELDDSALYLCASSLDGTANEKLFFGSGTQLSVL.

The CDR3, as DNA: TGTGCCAGCAGCTTGAGGGAGGGGAACACTGAAGCTTTCTTT. Translated: CASSLREGNTEAFF. The V call is TRBV7-9, the J call TRBJ1-1; D is uncertain. V was clipped by 3 bases and J by 1 base, with 9 bases between them. The germline gives CDR1 SEHNR, CDR2 FQNEAQ (reference sequence). The CDR3 is made up of 14 amino acids.